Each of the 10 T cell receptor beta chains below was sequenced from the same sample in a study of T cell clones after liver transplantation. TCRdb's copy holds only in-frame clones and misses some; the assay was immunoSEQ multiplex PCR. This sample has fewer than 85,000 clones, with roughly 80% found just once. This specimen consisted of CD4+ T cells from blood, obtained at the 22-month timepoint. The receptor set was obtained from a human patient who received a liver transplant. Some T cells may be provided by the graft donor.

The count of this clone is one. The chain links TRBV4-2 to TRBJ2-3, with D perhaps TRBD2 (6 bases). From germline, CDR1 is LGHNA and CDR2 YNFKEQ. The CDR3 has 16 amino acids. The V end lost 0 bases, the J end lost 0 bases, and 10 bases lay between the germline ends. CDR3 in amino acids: CASSQESGYSTDTQYF. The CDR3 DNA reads TGTGCCAGCAGCCAAGAGAGCGGGTACAGCACAGATACGCAGTATTTT.

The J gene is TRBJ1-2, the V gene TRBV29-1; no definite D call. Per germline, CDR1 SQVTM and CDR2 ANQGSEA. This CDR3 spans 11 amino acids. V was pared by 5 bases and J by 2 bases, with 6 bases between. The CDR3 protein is CSVQENYGYTF. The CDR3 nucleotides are TGCAGCGTTCAGGAGAACTATGGCTACACCTTC.

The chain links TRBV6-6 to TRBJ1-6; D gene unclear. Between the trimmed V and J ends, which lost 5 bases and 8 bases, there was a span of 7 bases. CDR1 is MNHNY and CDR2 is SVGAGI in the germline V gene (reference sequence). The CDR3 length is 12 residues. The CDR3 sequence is CASSHLDSPLHF. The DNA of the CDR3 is TGTGCCAGCAGTCACCTGGATTCACCCCTCCACTTT.

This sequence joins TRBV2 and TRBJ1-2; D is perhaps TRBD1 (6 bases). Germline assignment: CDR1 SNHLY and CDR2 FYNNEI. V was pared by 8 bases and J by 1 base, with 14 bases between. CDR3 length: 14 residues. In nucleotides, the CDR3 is TGTGCCAGCGGGACCGGGACATATAACTATGGCTACACCTTC. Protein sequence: CASGTGTYNYGYTF. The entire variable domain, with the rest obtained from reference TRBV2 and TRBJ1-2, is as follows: EPEVTQTPSHQVTQMGQEVILRCVPISNHLYFYWYRQILGQKVEFLVSFYNNEISEKSEIFDDQFSVERPDGSNFTLKIRSTKLEDSAMYFCASGTGTYNYGYTFGSGTRLTVV.

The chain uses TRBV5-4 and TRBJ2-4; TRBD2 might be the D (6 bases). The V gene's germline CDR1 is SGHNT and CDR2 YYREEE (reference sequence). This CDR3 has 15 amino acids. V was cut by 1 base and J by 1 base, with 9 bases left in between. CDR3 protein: CASSLPGAAKNIQYF. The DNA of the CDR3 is TGTGCCAGCAGCTTGCCGGGAGCGGCCAAAAACATTCAGTACTTC.

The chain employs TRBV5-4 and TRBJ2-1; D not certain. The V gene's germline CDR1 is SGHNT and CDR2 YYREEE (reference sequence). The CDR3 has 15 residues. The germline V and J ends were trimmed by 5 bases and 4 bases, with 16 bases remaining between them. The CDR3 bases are TGTGCCAGCAGTCTCAATCCTGGGGTTTACAATGAGCAGTTCTTC. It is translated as CASSLNPGVYNEQFF.

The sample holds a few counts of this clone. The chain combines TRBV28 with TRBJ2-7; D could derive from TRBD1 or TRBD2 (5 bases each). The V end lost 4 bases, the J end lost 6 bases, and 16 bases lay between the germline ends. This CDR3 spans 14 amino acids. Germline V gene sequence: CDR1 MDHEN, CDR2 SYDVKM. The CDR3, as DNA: TGTGCCAGCAGTTCTCCCGGCAGGGCGGGCGAGCAGTACTTC. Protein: CASSSPGRAGEQYF.

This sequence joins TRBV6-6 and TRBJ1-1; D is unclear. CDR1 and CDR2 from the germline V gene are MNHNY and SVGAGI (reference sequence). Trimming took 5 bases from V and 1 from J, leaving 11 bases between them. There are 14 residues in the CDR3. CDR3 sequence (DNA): TGTGCCAGCAGTGGAGGTGGGTGGAACACTGAAGCTTTCTTT. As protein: CASSGGGWNTEAFF.

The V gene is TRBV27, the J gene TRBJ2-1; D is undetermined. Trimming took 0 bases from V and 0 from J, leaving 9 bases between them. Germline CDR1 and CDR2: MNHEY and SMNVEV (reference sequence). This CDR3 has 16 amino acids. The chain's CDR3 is CASSLSILSSYNEQFF. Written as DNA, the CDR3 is TGTGCCAGCAGTTTATCGATCCTGAGCTCCTACAATGAGCAGTTCTTC.

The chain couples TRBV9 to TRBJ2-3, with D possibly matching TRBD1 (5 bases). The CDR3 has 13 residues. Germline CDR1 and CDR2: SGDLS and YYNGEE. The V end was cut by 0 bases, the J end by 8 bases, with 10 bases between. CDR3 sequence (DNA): TGTGCCAGCAGCGTAGGGCAGGGCGGTACGCAGTATTTT. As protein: CASSVGQGGTQYF.